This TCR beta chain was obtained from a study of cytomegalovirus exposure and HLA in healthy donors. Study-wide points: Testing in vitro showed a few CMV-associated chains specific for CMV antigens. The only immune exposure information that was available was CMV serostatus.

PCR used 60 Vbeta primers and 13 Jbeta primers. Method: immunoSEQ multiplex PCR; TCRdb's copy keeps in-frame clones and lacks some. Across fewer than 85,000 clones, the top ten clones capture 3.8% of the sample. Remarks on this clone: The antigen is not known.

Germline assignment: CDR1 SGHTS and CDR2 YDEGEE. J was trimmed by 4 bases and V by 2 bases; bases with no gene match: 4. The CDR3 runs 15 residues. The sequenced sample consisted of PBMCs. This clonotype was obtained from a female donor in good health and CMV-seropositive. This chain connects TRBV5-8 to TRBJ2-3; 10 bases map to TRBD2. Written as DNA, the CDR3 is TGTGCCAGCAGCTTACGGACTAGCGGTGCAGATACGCAGTATTTT. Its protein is CASSLRTSGADTQYF.